This TCR beta chain was documented in a study of shared clonotypes between healthy human individuals. About this clone: The conserved final phenylalanine or tryptophan is absent from the CDR3, which likely points to a read error.

Measured with immunoSEQ multiplex PCR; TCRdb has only the in-frame clones, and not every one. This sample has 780,000 or so clones, with 72% found just once. The specimen was memory CD4+ T cells sorted from blood. Noted subset: CD45RA-negative fraction. The sequence was obtained from a woman in her twenties or thirties in good health.

DNA of the CDR3: TGTGCCAGCAGCTTAGGTCAGAATTACGAGCAGTACTCC. It yields the protein CASSLGQNYEQYS. The J gene is TRBJ2-7, the V gene TRBV11-3; no clear D gene. CDR3 length equals 13 residues. CDR1 SGHNT and CDR2 YENEEA come from the germline V gene. Trimming removed 1 base from V and 4 bases from J, with 8 bases in between.